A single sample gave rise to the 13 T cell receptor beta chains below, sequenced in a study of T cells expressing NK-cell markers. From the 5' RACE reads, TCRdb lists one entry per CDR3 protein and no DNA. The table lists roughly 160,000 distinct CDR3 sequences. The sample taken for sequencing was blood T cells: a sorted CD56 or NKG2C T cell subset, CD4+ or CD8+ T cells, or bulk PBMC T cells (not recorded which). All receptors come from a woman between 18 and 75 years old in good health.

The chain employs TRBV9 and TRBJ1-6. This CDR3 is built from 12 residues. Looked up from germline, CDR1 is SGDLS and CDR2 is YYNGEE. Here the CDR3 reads CASSVDNSPLHF.

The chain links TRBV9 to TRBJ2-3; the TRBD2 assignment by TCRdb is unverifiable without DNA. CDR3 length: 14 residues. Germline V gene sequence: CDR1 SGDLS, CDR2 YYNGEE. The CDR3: CASNLRGDTDTQYF.

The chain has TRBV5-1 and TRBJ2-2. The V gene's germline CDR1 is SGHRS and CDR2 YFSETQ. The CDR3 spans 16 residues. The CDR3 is CASSLNTDPRVGELFF.

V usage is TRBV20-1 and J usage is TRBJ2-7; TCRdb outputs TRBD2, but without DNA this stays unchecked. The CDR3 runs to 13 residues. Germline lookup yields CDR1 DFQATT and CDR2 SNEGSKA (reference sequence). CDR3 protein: CSATSGGSYEQYF.

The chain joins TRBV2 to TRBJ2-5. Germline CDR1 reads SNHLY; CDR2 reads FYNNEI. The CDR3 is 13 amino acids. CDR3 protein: CASRTIEQETQYF.

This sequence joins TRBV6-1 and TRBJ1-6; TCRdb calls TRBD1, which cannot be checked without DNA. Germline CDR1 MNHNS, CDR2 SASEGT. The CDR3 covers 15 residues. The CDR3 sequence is CASSEADRGNSPLHF.

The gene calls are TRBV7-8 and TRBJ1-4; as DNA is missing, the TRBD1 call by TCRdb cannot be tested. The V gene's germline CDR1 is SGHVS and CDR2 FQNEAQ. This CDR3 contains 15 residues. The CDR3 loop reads CASSLNGAGNEKLFF.

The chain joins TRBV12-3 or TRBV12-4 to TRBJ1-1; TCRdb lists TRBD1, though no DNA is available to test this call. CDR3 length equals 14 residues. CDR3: CASSRGQSNTEAFF.

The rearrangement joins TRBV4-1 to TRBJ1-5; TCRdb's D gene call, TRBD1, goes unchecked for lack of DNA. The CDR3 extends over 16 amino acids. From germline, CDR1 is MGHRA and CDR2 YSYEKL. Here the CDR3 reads CASSQDGQGVNQPQHF.

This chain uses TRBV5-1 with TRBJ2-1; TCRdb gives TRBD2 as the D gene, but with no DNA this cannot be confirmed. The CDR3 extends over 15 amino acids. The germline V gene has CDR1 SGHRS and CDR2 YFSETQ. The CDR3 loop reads CASSSRASVTNEQFF.

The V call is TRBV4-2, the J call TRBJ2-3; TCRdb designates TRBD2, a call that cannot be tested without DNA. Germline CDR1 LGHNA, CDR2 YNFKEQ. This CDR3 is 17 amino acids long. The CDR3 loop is CASSQDATSGGTDTQYF.

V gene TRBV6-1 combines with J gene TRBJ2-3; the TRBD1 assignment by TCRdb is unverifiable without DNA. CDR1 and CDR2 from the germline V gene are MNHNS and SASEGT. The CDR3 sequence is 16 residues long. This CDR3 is CASSQKRGVSTDTQYF.

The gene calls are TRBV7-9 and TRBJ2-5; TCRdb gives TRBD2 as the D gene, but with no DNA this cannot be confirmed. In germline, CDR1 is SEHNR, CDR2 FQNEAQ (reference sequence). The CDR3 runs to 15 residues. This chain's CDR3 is CASSSGLAGTETQYF.